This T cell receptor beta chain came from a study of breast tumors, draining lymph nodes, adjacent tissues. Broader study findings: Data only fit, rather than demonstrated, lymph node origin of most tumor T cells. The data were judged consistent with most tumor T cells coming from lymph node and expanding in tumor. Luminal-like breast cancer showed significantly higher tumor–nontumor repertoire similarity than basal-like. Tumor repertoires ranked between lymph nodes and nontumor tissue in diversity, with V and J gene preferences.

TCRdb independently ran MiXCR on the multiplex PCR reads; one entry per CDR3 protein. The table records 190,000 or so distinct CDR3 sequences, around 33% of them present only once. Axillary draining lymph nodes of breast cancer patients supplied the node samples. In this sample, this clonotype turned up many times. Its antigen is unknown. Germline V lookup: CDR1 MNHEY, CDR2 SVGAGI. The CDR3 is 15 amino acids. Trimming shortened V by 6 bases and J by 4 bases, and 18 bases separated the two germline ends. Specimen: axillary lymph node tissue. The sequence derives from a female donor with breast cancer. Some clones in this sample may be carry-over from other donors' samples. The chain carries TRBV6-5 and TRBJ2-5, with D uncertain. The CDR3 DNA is TGTGCCAGCAGACCTGACACTCACGGAAGAGAGACCCAGTACTTC. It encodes CASRPDTHGRETQYF.